The sequence of this T cell receptor (beta chain) was determined in a study of neurological immune-mediated disorders (dated by TCRdb to about 2019). About the investigation overall: Of the 35 or so multiple sclerosis patients, approximately 30 had relapsing-remitting MS and 3 had secondary progressive MS. Of the 68 subjects in the cohort, roughly 14 were HAM/TSP patients, roughly 35 were multiple sclerosis patients, and about 20 were healthy controls. Using UMI-based sequencing, the study compared peripheral blood TCR-beta repertoires from patients with HTLV-I-associated myelopathy (HAM/TSP), patients with multiple sclerosis, and healthy controls. The approximately 100 TCR-beta libraries included longitudinal samples, technical triplicates and paired sorted CD4+ and CD8+ T-cell subsets alongside PBMC samples. Overall study results and their limits: Expanded clones from different subjects shared no identical CDR3 amino acid sequences, which suggests that TCR-beta repertoires were private in all groups. The highest TCR clonal expansion was observed in HAM/TSP patients, whereas the lowest was observed in MS patients, even when compared with healthy controls. The MS cluster showed no association with clinical or MRI features, and the authors stated that larger cohorts are needed. Repertoires from 18 of 34 MS patients were grouped by phylogenetic analysis into a cluster of related CDR3 sequences, suggesting a possible repertoire-level signature.

Unsorted PBMC libraries were generated from 2 million PBMCs stored in RNAlater at -80 °C until RNA extraction. The multiple sclerosis patients were enrolled in a US clinical protocol that used magnetic resonance imaging to evaluate disease progression. PBMCs were separated from peripheral blood using Ficoll-Hypaque density gradient centrifugation and then cryopreserved in liquid nitrogen. This clonotype has at least ten counts. What antigen it recognizes has not been identified. Within one base of it there is no much larger clone, and no base qualities were kept. cDNA was synthesized by template-switch 5'RACE using a primer with a 10-nucleotide random unique molecular identifier that tagged each TCR transcript. Each sequencing run produced over 190 million TCR-beta sequences covering 15-18 subjects. The RNeasy kit was used for extraction of total RNA. The KAPA Real-time Library Amplification kit was used to amplify TCR-beta VDJ regions with primers targeting the TCR constant region and the 5'RACE anchor. Sample indexes and Illumina adaptors were added in a first PCR, and a second PCR then increased library yield. After Ampure bead purification, the TCR product of roughly 650 bp was size-selected on a 2% E-gel SizeSelection system. Library quality was checked on a Bioanalyzer, concentration was measured with Qubit, and libraries were quantified with the Kapa Library Quantification kit before pooling. An Illumina HiSeq 2500 sequenced the libraries paired-end 2 x 150 bp. To increase sequence diversity, roughly 24-31% phiX was spiked into each library pool. The original methods were these. The UMI-based MiGEC pipeline processed quality-filtered reads and removed over 75% of raw TCR sequences during error correction. IMGT germline references were used for aligning VDJ genes, and each clonotype was defined as a unique CDR3 amino acid sequence together with its V-J genes. Clonal expansion, Shannon diversity, and CDR3 relatedness (CalcPairwiseDistances, ClusterSamples) were evaluated with VDJtools, and phylogenetic trees were built with CLCbio workbench. Clones with at least 8 unique UMIs were defined as expanded, with this threshold being based on coefficient-of-variation modelling across technical triplicates. TCRdb redid the processing of the public reads, applying fastp at Q25 and MiXCR, and retained in-frame beta chains. Rows are unified per CDR3 protein, each entry keeping the most common DNA and genes. TCRdb assigned the V and J calls; the authors' analysis was not used. In all, the sample holds tens of thousands of distinct CDR3 sequences, and more than 4% of those were seen once. The ten largest make up less than 3.5% of the sample.

This sequence was found in a woman aged 45-65 years with multiple sclerosis. The sample comprised PBMCs.

The sequenced DNA: TGTGCCAGCCAGGGGAGCTCCTACAATGAGCAGTTCTTC. It translates as CASQGSSYNEQFF. The V gene is TRBV6-2 or TRBV6-3 and the J gene is TRBJ2-1, and TRBD1 may be the D gene, going by 6 matching bases. The germline V gene encodes CDR1 MNHEY and CDR2 SVGEGT. Spanning cysteine to phenylalanine, the CDR3 consists of 13 amino acids. The kept DNA is CDR3 alone, 39 bases in frame from the first base. Relative to germline, V is 8 bases shorter and J is 0 bases shorter, with 8 bases between their ends.